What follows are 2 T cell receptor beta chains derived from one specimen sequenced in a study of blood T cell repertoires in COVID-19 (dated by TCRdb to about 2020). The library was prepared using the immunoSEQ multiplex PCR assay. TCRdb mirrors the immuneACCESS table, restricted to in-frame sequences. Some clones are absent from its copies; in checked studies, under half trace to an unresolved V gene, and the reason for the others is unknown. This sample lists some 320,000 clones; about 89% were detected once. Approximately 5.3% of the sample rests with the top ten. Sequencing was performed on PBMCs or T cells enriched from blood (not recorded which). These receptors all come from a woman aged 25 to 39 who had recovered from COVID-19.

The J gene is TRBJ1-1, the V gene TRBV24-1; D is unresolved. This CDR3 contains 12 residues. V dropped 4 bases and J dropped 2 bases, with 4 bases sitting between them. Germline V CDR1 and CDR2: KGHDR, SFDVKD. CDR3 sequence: CATSDVNTEAFF. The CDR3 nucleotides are TGTGCCACCAGTGACGTTAACACTGAAGCTTTCTTT.

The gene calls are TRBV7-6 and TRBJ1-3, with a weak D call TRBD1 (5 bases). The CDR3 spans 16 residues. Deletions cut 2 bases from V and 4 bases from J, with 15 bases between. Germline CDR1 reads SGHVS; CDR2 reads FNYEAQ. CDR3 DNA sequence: TGTGCCAGCAGCTTACGTCAGGGCGGATCGGGAAACACCATATATTTT. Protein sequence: CASSLRQGGSGNTIYF.